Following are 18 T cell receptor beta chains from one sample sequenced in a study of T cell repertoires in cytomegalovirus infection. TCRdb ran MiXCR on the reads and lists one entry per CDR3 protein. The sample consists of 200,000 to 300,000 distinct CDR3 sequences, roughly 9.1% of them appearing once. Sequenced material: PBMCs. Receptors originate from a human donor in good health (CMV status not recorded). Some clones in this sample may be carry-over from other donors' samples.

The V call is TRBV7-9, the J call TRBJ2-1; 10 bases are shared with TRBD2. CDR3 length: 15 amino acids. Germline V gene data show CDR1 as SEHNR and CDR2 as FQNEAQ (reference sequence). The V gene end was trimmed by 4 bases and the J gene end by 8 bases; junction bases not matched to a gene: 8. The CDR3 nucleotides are TGTGCCAGCAGCTCCGGGACTAGCGAAGTCTATGAGCAGTTCTTC. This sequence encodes CASSSGTSEVYEQFF. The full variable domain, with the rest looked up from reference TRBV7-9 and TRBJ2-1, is DTGVSQNPRHKITKRGQNVTFRCDPISEHNRLYWYRQTLGQGPEFLTYFQNEAQLEKSRLLSDRFSAERPKGSFSTLEIQRTEQGDSAMYLCASSSGTSEVYEQFFGPGTRLTVL.

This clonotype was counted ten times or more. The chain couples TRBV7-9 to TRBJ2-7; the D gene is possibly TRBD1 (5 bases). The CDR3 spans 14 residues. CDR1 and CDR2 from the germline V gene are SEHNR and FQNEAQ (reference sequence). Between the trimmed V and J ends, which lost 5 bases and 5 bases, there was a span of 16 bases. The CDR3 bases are TGTGCCAGCAGCAGAGAAGGGGTAGCCCACGAGCAGTACTTC. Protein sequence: CASSREGVAHEQYF.

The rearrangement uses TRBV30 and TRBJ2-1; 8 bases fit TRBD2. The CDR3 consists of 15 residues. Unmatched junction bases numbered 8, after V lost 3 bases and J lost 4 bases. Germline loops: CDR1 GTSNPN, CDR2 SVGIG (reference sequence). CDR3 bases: TGTGCCTGGAGGGGGGCGGGAGGACAATACAATGAGCAGTTCTTC. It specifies CAWRGAGGQYNEQFF.

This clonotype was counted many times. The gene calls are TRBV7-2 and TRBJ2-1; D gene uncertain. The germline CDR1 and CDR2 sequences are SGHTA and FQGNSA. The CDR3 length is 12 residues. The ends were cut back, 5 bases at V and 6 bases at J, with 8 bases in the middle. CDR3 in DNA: TGTGCCAGCAGCCCAGTGGCCAATGAGCAGTTCTTC. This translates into CASSPVANEQFF.

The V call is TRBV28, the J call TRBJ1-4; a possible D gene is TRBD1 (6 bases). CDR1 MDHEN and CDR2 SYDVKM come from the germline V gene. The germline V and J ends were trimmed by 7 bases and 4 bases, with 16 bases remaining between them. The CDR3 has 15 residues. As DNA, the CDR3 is TGTGCCAGCAACACGAACGGCAGGGGTAATGAAAAACTGTTTTTT. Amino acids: CASNTNGRGNEKLFF.

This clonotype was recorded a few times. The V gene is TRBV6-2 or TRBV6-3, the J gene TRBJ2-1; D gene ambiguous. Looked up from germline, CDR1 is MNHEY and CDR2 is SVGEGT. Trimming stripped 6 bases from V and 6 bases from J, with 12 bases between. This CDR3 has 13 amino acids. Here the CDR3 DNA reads TGTGCCAGCAGGCTGACCGGGTCCAATGAGCAGTTCTTC. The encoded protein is CASRLTGSNEQFF.

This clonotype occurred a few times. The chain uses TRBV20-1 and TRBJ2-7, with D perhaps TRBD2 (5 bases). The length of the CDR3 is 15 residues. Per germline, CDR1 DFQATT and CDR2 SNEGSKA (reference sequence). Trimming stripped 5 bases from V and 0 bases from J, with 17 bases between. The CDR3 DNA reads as TGCAGTGCTGCTAGCCGGGTCGCTAGCTCCTACGAGCAGTACTTC. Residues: CSAASRVASSYEQYF.

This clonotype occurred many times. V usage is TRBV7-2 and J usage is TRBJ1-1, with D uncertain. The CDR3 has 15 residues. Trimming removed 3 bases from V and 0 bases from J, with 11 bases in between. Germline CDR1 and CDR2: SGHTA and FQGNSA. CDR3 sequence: CASSFARTMNTEAFF. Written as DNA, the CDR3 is TGTGCCAGCAGCTTTGCGAGGACCATGAACACTGAAGCTTTCTTT.

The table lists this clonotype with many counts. The CDR3 region has the DNA TGTGCCAGCAGCTGGACAGGGGTCAATGAAAAACTGTTTTTT. It yields the protein CASSWTGVNEKLFF. V usage is TRBV7-2 and J usage is TRBJ1-4; TRBD1 aligns across 9 bases. The CDR3 contains 14 residues. The V segment lost 4 bases and the J segment 5 bases; nucleotides outside the gene matches: 2. CDR1 and CDR2 (germline): SGHTA, FQGNSA. The full variable domain, with the rest looked up from reference TRBV7-2 and TRBJ1-4, is GAGVSQSPSNKVTEKGKDVELRCDPISGHTALYWYRQSLGQGLEFLIYFQGNSAPDKSGLPSDRFSAERTGGSVSTLTIQRTQQEDSAVYLCASSWTGVNEKLFFGSGTQLSVL.

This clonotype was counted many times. Here the CDR3 DNA reads TGTGCCAGTAGATCCCGGGGGACTAGCGCGAACACCGGGGAGCTGTTTTTT. It encodes CASRSRGTSANTGELFF. The J gene is TRBJ2-2, the V gene TRBV19; 10 bases map to TRBD2. CDR1 LNHDA and CDR2 SQIVND come from the germline V gene (reference sequence). The CDR3 extends over 17 amino acids. J gave up 0 bases and V 6 bases, and 7 bases lay outside the gene matches.

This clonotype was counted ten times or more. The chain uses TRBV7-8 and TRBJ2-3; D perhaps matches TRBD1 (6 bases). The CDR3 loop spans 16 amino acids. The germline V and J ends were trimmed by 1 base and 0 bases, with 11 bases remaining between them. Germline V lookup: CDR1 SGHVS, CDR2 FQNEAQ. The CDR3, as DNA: TGTGCCAGCAGCTTAGGAGCCGGGACAAGCACAGATACGCAGTATTTT. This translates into CASSLGAGTSTDTQYF.

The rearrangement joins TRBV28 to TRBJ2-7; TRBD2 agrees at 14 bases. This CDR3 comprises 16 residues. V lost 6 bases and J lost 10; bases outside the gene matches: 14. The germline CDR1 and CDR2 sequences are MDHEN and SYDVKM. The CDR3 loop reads CASRDPGLAGEVRQYF. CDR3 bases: TGTGCCAGCAGAGATCCGGGACTAGCGGGGGAGGTCCGACAGTACTTC.

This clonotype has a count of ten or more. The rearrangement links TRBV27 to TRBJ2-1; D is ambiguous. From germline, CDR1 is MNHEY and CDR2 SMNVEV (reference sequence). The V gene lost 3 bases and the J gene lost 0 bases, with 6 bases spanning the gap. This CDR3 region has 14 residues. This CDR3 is CASSLRSSYNEQFF. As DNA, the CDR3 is TGTGCCAGCAGTTTGAGGAGCTCCTACAATGAGCAGTTCTTC.

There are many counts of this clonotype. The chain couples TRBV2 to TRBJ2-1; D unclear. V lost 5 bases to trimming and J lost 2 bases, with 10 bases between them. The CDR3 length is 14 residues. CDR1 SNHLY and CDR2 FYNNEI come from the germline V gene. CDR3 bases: TGTGCCAGCAGTAGCCGAGATCCCTACAATGAGCAGTTCTTC. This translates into CASSSRDPYNEQFF.

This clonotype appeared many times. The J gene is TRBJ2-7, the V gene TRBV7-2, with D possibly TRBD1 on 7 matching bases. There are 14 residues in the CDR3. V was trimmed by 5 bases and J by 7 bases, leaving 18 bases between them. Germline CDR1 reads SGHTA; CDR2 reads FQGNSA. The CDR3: CASSPRDRDTEQYF. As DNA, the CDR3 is TGTGCCAGCAGCCCGCGGGACAGAGATACGGAGCAGTACTTC.

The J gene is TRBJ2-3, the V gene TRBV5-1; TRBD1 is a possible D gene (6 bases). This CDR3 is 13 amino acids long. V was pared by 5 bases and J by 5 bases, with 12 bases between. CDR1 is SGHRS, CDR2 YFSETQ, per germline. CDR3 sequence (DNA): TGCGCCAGCAGAAAGGGGGTACAAGATACGCAGTATTTT. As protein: CASRKGVQDTQYF.

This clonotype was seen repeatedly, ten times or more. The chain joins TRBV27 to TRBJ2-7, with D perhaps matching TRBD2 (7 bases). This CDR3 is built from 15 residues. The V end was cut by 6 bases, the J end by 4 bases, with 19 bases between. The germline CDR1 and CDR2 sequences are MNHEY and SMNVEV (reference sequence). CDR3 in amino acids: CASSPGGRERYEQYF. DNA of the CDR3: TGTGCCAGCAGCCCCGGGGGGCGGGAGCGGTACGAGCAGTACTTC.

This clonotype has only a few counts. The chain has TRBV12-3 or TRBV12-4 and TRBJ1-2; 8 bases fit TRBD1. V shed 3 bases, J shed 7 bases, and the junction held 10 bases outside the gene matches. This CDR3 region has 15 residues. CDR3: CASSLRRQGARGYTF. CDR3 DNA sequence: TGTGCCAGCAGTTTGAGGAGGCAGGGGGCGCGTGGCTACACCTTC.